These T cell receptor beta chains were read from a single sample in a study of blood T cell repertoires in COVID-19. The data were produced by immunoSEQ multiplex PCR, yet TCRdb's version contains in-frame clones alone and is incomplete. The sample lists some 150,000 clones; 91% were seen once. Sequencing was carried out using peripheral blood. Source of these receptors: a man aged 50 to 60 with acute or convalescent COVID-19. CDR3s include the opening cysteine and the closing phenylalanine or tryptophan. The order of the fields is CDR3 protein, CDR3 DNA, clone size, D gene, V gene, J gene. The D gene is left open where the match is weak. A clone size is listed for some rows: how often the clone was seen (once, few, many), or a class if it is expanded.

CDR3: CAWSWGGNIQYF
DNA: TGTGCCTGGAGTTGGGGCGGTAACATTCAGTACTTC
size: -
D: -
V: TRBV30
J: TRBJ2-4

CDR3: CASSRTGLGSPLHF
DNA: TGTGCCAGCTCGCGTACAGGGTTAGGTTCACCCCTCCACTTT
size: -
D: -
V: TRBV18
J: TRBJ1-6

CDR3: CASSLSRARNEKLFF
DNA: TGTGCCAGCAGTTTGTCCAGGGCTAGAAATGAAAAACTGTTTTTT
size: once
D: -
V: TRBV27
J: TRBJ1-4

CDR3: CASSLTAEGEKLFF
DNA: TGTGCCAGCAGCTTGACGGCCGAGGGTGAAAAACTGTTTTTT
size: -
D: -
V: TRBV5-4
J: TRBJ1-4

CDR3: CASSQDGGGGNQPQHF
DNA: TGCGCCAGCAGCCAAGACGGGGGAGGAGGCAATCAGCCCCAGCATTTT
size: -
D: -
V: TRBV4-1
J: TRBJ1-5

CDR3: CASSLGPASGNNQPQHF
DNA: TGCGCCAGCAGCTTGGGGCCGGCGTCAGGAAACAATCAGCCCCAGCATTTT
size: -
D: -
V: TRBV5-1
J: TRBJ1-5

CDR3: CSVDPGLIFGYTF
DNA: TGCAGCGTTGATCCGGGGTTGATATTTGGCTACACCTTC
size: -
D: -
V: TRBV29-1
J: TRBJ1-2

CDR3: CASRPSVFTGELFF
DNA: TGTGCCAGCAGGCCTAGTGTATTTACCGGGGAGCTGTTTTTT
size: -
D: -
V: TRBV5-5
J: TRBJ2-2

CDR3: CASSLAIGTTYEQYF
DNA: TGCGCCAGCAGCTTGGCCATTGGGACAACCTACGAGCAGTACTTC
size: -
D: -
V: TRBV5-1
J: TRBJ2-7

CDR3: CASSLAGGPPREQFF
DNA: TGTGCCAGCAGCCTAGCGGGAGGGCCCCCGCGTGAGCAGTTCTTC
size: -
D: TRBD2
V: TRBV3-1/TRBV3-2
J: TRBJ2-1

CDR3: CASSRNSNQPQHF
DNA: TGTGCCAGCAGCCGTAATAGCAATCAGCCCCAGCATTTT
size: -
D: -
V: TRBV2
J: TRBJ1-5

CDR3: CASSPTRGNSYNEQFF
DNA: TGTGCCAGCAGCCCCACCCGGGGGAACTCCTACAATGAGCAGTTCTTC
size: -
D: -
V: TRBV13
J: TRBJ2-1

CDR3: CASRLAGTGEKLFF
DNA: TGTGCCAGCAGGCTAGCCGGGACAGGTGAAAAACTGTTTTTT
size: -
D: TRBD1
V: TRBV28
J: TRBJ1-4

CDR3: CASSLFAGSYGYTF
DNA: TGTGCCAGCAGCTTATTCGCAGGAAGCTATGGCTACACCTTC
size: -
D: -
V: TRBV7-8
J: TRBJ1-2

CDR3: CASSQRDRGQNTQYF
DNA: TGCGCCAGCAGCCAAAGGGACAGGGGGCAGAATACGCAGTATTTT
size: -
D: TRBD1
V: TRBV4-3
J: TRBJ2-3

CDR3: CASSPRTVLSPIYTF
DNA: TGTGCCAGCAGTCCTAGGACAGTTCTTTCTCCAATCTACACCTTC
size: -
D: -
V: TRBV2
J: TRBJ1-2

CDR3: CAIGAGTYNEQFF
DNA: TGTGCCATCGGGGCGGGAACCTACAATGAGCAGTTCTTC
size: -
D: -
V: TRBV10-3
J: TRBJ2-1

CDR3: CASSLIAGGPDTQYF
DNA: TGTGCCAGCAGCTTAATAGCGGGAGGGCCAGATACGCAGTATTTT
size: -
D: TRBD2
V: TRBV7-7
J: TRBJ2-3

CDR3: CASSILAGGGETQYF
DNA: TGTGCCAGCAGCATACTAGCGGGAGGGGGGGAGACCCAGTACTTC
size: -
D: TRBD2
V: TRBV2
J: TRBJ2-5

CDR3: CASSLVGRLGEKLFF
DNA: TGTGCCAGCAGCTTAGTTGGGCGCTTGGGTGAAAAACTGTTTTTT
size: -
D: -
V: TRBV7-6
J: TRBJ1-4

CDR3: CASSREGRVGEKLFF
DNA: TGCGCCAGCAGCCGCGAGGGCCGGGTAGGCGAAAAACTGTTTTTT
size: -
D: -
V: TRBV4-1
J: TRBJ1-4

CDR3: CASSQDSQGHQPQHF
DNA: TGCGCCAGCAGCCAAGATAGCCAGGGCCATCAGCCCCAGCATTTT
size: once
D: -
V: TRBV4-3
J: TRBJ1-5

CDR3: CASSQVGLAGAPGELFF
DNA: TGTGCCAGCAGCCAAGTCGGGCTAGCGGGAGCCCCGGGGGAGCTGTTTTTT
size: few
D: TRBD2
V: TRBV4-2
J: TRBJ2-2

CDR3: CSGIRGSAEAFF
DNA: TGCAGCGGGATCAGGGGATCGGCTGAAGCTTTCTTT
size: -
D: -
V: TRBV29-1
J: TRBJ1-1

CDR3: CASSRDRKNTEAFF
DNA: TGTGCCAGTAGCCGGGACAGGAAGAACACTGAAGCTTTCTTT
size: -
D: TRBD1
V: TRBV19
J: TRBJ1-1

CDR3: CASSFIAGRNEQFF
DNA: TGTGCCAGCAGCTTTATAGCGGGAAGGAATGAGCAGTTCTTC
size: -
D: TRBD2
V: TRBV3-1/TRBV3-2
J: TRBJ2-1

CDR3: CASSLRGQAYGYTF
DNA: TGTGCCAGCAGTCTCAGGGGGCAAGCCTATGGCTACACCTTC
size: -
D: TRBD1
V: TRBV27
J: TRBJ1-2

CDR3: CAWRPGEGARAFF
DNA: TGTGCCTGGAGACCTGGAGAGGGGGCAAGGGCTTTCTTT
size: -
D: TRBD1
V: TRBV30
J: TRBJ1-1

CDR3: CASSGLGNTEAFF
DNA: TGTGCCAGCTCAGGACTGGGAAACACTGAAGCTTTCTTT
size: once
D: -
V: TRBV11-2
J: TRBJ1-1

CDR3: CASSYKAGGPNEQFF
DNA: TGTGCCAGCAGTTACAAAGCGGGAGGGCCTAATGAGCAGTTCTTC
size: -
D: TRBD2
V: TRBV6-5
J: TRBJ2-1

CDR3: CASSSPQTRPSYNEQFF
DNA: TGTGCCAGCAGTTCCCCACAGACACGGCCCTCCTACAATGAGCAGTTCTTC
size: -
D: -
V: TRBV28
J: TRBJ2-1

CDR3: CASSRTGGMIESPLHF
DNA: TGTGCCAGCAGTCGAACAGGGGGCATGATAGAATCACCCCTCCACTTT
size: -
D: TRBD1
V: TRBV6-6
J: TRBJ1-6

CDR3: CAISESMAGDPNQPQHF
DNA: TGTGCCATCAGTGAGTCGATGGCAGGGGACCCCAATCAGCCCCAGCATTTT
size: once
D: -
V: TRBV10-3
J: TRBJ1-5

CDR3: CASSPLAGFVTDTQYF
DNA: TGTGCCAGCTCACCACTGGCGGGGTTTGTCACAGATACGCAGTATTTT
size: -
D: -
V: TRBV18
J: TRBJ2-3

CDR3: CASSLFVGQTVYNEQFF
DNA: TGTGCCAGCAGCTTATTTGTCGGACAGACTGTCTACAATGAGCAGTTCTTC
size: -
D: -
V: TRBV11-2
J: TRBJ2-1

CDR3: CASTRPGAQNSPLHF
DNA: TGTGCCAGCACCCGCCCAGGGGCGCAGAATTCACCCCTCCACTTT
size: -
D: -
V: TRBV5-5
J: TRBJ1-6

CDR3: CAWRGTGRAEAFF
DNA: TGTGCCTGGAGAGGAACAGGGCGGGCTGAAGCTTTCTTT
size: -
D: -
V: TRBV30
J: TRBJ1-1

CDR3: CASSSTGGPTYEQYF
DNA: TGTGCCAGCAGTTCAACCGGCGGGCCAACCTACGAGCAGTACTTC
size: -
D: -
V: TRBV28
J: TRBJ2-7

CDR3: CASRNRGSYQPQHF
DNA: TGTGCCAGCAGGAACCGGGGTTCCTATCAGCCCCAGCATTTT
size: -
D: -
V: TRBV2
J: TRBJ1-5

CDR3: CASSYGGGGIRTGELFF
DNA: TGTGCCAGCAGTTATGGAGGGGGCGGTATTCGCACCGGGGAGCTGTTTTTT
size: -
D: -
V: TRBV6-2/TRBV6-3
J: TRBJ2-2

CDR3: CASSFSSSYNEQFF
DNA: TGCGCCAGCAGCTTTTCGAGCTCCTACAATGAGCAGTTCTTC
size: -
D: -
V: TRBV5-1
J: TRBJ2-1

CDR3: CASSLVARGDTEAFF
DNA: TGTGCCAGCAGCTTAGTGGCGCGGGGGGACACTGAAGCTTTCTTT
size: once
D: -
V: TRBV7-2
J: TRBJ1-1

CDR3: CASSRGNTEAFF
DNA: TGTGCCAGCAGCCGAGGGAACACTGAAGCTTTCTTT
size: few
D: -
V: TRBV3-1/TRBV3-2
J: TRBJ1-1

CDR3: CAWSVQERFPLHF
DNA: TGTGCCTGGAGTGTACAGGAGCGTTTTCCCCTCCACTTT
size: -
D: -
V: TRBV30
J: TRBJ1-6

CDR3: CASSYRATDTQYF
DNA: TGTGCCAGCAGTTACCGAGCAACAGATACGCAGTATTTT
size: few
D: -
V: TRBV6-6
J: TRBJ2-3

CDR3: CASRNQGAGQPQHF
DNA: TGTGCCAGCAGGAACCAGGGGGCGGGTCAGCCCCAGCATTTT
size: -
D: TRBD1
V: TRBV28
J: TRBJ1-5

CDR3: CASSKAAQDREHTDTQYF
DNA: TGTGCCAGCAGCAAAGCCGCGCAAGACCGGGAGCACACAGATACGCAGTATTTT
size: few
D: -
V: TRBV21-1
J: TRBJ2-3

CDR3: CASSQEGGANTGELFF
DNA: TGCGCCAGCAGCCAAGAAGGGGGTGCGAACACCGGGGAGCTGTTTTTT
size: -
D: -
V: TRBV4-3
J: TRBJ2-2

CDR3: CASSLWASSNQPQHF
DNA: TGTGCCAGCAGCTTATGGGCCAGTAGCAATCAGCCCCAGCATTTT
size: -
D: -
V: TRBV11-2
J: TRBJ1-5

CDR3: CASSEYPRTVKDKETQYF
DNA: TGTGCCAGCAGTGAATATCCCAGGACAGTAAAGGATAAAGAGACCCAGTACTTC
size: -
D: -
V: TRBV25-1
J: TRBJ2-5